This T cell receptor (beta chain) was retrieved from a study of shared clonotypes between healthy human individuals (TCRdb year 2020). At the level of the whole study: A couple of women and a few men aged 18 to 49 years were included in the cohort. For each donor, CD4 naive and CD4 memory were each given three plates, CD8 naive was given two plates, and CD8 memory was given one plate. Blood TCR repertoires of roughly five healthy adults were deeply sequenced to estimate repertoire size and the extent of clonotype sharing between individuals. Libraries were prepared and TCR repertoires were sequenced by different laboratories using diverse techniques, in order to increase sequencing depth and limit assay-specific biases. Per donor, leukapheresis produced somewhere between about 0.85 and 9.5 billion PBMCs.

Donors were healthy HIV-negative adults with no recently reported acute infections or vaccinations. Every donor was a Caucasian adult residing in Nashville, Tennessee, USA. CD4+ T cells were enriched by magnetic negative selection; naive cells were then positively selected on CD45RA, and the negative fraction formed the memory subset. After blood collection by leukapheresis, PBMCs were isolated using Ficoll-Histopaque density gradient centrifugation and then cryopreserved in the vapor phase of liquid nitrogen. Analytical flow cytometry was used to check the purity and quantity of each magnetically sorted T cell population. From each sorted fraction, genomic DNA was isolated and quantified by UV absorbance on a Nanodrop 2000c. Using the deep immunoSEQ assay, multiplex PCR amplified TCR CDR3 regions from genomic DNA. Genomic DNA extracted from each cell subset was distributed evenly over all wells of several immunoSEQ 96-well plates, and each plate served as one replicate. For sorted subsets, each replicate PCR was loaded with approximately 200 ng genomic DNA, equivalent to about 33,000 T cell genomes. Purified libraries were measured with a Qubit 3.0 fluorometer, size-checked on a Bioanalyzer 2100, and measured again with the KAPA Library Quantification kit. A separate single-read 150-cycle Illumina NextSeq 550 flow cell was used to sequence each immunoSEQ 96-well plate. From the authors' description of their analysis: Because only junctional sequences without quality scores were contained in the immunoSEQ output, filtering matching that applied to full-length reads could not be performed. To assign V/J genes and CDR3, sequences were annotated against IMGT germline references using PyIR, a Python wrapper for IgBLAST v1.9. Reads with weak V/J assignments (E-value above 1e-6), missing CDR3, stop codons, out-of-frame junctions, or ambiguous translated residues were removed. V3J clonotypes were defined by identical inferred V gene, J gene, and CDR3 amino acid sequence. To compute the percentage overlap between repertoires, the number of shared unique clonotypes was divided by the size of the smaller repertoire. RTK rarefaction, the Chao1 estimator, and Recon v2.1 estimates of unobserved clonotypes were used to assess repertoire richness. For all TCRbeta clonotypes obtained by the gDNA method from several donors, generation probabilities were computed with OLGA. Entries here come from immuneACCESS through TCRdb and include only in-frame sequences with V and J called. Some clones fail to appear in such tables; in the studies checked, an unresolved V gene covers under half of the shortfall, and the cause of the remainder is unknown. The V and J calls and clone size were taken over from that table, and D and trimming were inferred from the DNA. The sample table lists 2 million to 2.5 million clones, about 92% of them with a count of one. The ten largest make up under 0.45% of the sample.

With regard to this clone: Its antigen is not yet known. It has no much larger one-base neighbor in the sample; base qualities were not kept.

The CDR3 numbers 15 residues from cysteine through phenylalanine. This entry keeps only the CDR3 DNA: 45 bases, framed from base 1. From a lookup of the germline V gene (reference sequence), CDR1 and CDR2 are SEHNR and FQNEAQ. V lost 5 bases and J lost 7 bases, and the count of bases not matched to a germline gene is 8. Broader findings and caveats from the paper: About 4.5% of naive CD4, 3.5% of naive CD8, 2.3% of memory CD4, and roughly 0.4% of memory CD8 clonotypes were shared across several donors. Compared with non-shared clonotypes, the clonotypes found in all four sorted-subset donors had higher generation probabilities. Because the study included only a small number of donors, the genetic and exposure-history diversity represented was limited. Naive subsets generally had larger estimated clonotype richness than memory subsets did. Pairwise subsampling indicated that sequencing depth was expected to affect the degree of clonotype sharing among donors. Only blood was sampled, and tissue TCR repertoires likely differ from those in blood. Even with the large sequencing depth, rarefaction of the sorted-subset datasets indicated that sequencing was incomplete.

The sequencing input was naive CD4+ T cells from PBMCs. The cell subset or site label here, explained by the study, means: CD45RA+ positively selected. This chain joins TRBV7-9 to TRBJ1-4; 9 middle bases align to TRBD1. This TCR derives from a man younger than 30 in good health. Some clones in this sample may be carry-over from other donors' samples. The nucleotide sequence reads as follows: TGTGCCAGCAGCCCCTTGGGACAGGGAGGTGAAAAACTGTTTTTT. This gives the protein CASSPLGQGGEKLFF.